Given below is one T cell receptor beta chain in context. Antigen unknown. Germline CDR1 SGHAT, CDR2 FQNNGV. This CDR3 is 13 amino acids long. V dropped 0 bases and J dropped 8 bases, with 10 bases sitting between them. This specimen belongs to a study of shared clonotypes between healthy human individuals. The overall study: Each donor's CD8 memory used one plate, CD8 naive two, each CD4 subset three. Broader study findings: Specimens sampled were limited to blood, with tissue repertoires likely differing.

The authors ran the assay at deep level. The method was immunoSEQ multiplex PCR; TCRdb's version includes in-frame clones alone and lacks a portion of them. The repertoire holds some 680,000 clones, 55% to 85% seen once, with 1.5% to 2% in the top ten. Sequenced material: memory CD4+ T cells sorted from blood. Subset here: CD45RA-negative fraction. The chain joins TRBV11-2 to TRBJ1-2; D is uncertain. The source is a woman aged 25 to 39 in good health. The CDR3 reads CASSLDLGAGYTF. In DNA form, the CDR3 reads TGTGCCAGCAGCTTAGATCTCGGAGCGGGCTACACCTTC.